This T cell receptor (beta chain) was identified in a study of OX40 agonist ivuxolimab in advanced cancers. About the research overall: Mean age 60 years, range roughly 20 to 85; 82.7% male.

This clone appeared a single time. The data were produced by immunoSEQ multiplex PCR, yet TCRdb's version contains in-frame clones alone and is incomplete. The table records fewer than 100,000 clones, approximately 91% of them present only once. Trimming took 8 bases from V and 5 from J, leaving 18 bases between them. CDR1 is MNHEY and CDR2 is SMNVEV in the germline V gene (reference sequence). This CDR3 is 14 amino acids long. This clonotype originated in an adult with an advanced solid tumor such as melanoma, head and neck, liver or kidney cancer. The rearrangement links TRBV27 to TRBJ1-1, with a possible D match to TRBD1 (6 bases). Here the sequenced sample was CD4+ or CD8+ T cells sorted from blood, taken in a trial of the OX40 agonist ivuxolimab. CDR3 sequence: CASRPQGRGTEAFF. Here the CDR3 DNA reads TGTGCCAGCCGGCCCCAGGGGCGAGGGACTGAAGCTTTCTTT.